Sequencing of this T cell receptor beta chain was carried out in a study of response to subunit inactivated influenza vaccine. Study-level points and caveats: A suggestion made by the authors is that each seasonal influenza vaccination recruits few new T cells.

This clonotype showed up just a few times. The antigen is unknown. TCRdb recomputed calls from the RT-PCR reads with MiXCR, one row per CDR3 protein. The sample holds 300,000 to 350,000 distinct CDR3 sequences; 21% are singletons and the top ten take 9.5% to 13%. Sequenced here: PBMCs from blood, sampled about 19 months after vaccination. The source is a man aged 45-69 years who received an inactivated influenza vaccine.

CDR3 DNA: TGTGCCAGCAGTGTTAGTTCCGGGGGCGGCTATGGCTACACCTTC. Translating gives CASSVSSGGGYGYTF. The V and J genes are TRBV11-2 and TRBJ1-2; weak D call: TRBD1 (6 bases). The CDR3 has 15 amino acids. Between the trimmed V and J ends, which lost 6 bases and 4 bases, there was a span of 18 bases. CDR1 is SGHAT and CDR2 is FQNNGV in the germline V gene.